A selection of T cell receptor beta chains follows, all from one sample in a study of cytomegalovirus exposure and HLA in healthy donors. The method was immunoSEQ multiplex PCR; TCRdb's version includes in-frame clones alone and lacks a portion of them. The table lists more than 140,000 clones, about three quarters of them singletons, with roughly 0.7% in the top ten. What was sequenced was PBMCs. Source of these receptors: a male donor in good health and CMV-seronegative. Each CDR3 is given with its conserved first and last residue. Fields, in order: V gene, clone size, J gene, D gene, CDR3 DNA, CDR3 protein. The D gene is left open where the match is weak. Clone size appears in some rows only: once, few, many, or a class for an expanded clone.

>TRBV19|NA|TRBJ1-1|NA
TGTGCCAGTTACAGGAACACTGAAGCTTTCTTT
CASYRNTEAFF
>TRBV7-9|NA|TRBJ2-6|NA
TGTTCCAGCAGCGCAATACGGGTCAGCCTCTCTGGGGCCAACGTCCTGACTTTC
CSSSAIRVSLSGANVLTF
>TRBV11-3|once|TRBJ2-1|TRBD2
TGTGCCAGCAGCTTAATAGCGGGGGCTTCCTACAATGAGCAGTTCTTC
CASSLIAGASYNEQFF
>TRBV18|NA|TRBJ1-3|TRBD1
TGTGCCAGCTCACACCCGGGACAGGTTGGCGGAAACACCATATATTTT
CASSHPGQVGGNTIYF
>TRBV18|NA|TRBJ1-1|NA
TGTGCCAGCTCGCCTACGAACACTGAAGCTTTCTTT
CASSPTNTEAFF
>TRBV13|NA|TRBJ1-1|NA
TGTGCCAGCAGCTTAGGCCAGAACACTGAAGCTTTCTTT
CASSLGQNTEAFF
>TRBV5-4|NA|TRBJ2-7|TRBD2
TGTGCCAGCAGCCCCCCCTCGGGCAGCGGGGGATACGAGCAGTACTTC
CASSPPSGSGGYEQYF
>TRBV7-9|few|TRBJ1-4|NA
TGTGCCAGCAGCTTCGGCCCTGCGGGTCTGTTTTTT
CASSFGPAGLFF
>TRBV6-4|few|TRBJ2-3|TRBD1
TGTGCCAGCAGTGACGCCCCGGGACAGGCGACGCAGTATTTT
CASSDAPGQATQYF
>TRBV6-6|NA|TRBJ2-7|TRBD2
TGTGCCAGCAGTCCAGGGACTAGCGGGGGCTACGAGCAGTACTTC
CASSPGTSGGYEQYF
>TRBV7-3|once|TRBJ1-1|NA
TGTGCCAGCAGCTTATTAGGACCGCGGGGGCTAGGCACTGAAGCTTTCTTT
CASSLLGPRGLGTEAFF
>TRBV10-3|NA|TRBJ1-1|TRBD1
TGTGCCATCAGTGAGGCGGGACAGGGGGCGTTTGAAGCTTTCTTT
CAISEAGQGAFEAFF
>TRBV27|NA|TRBJ1-1|TRBD1
TGTGCCAGCAGTCCTTGGACAGGCCTGGGCACTGAAGCTTTCTTT
CASSPWTGLGTEAFF
>TRBV2|once|TRBJ1-5|TRBD1
TGTGCCAGCAGCCTCCAGGGGGGCAATCAGCCCCAGCATTTT
CASSLQGGNQPQHF
>TRBV7-2|NA|TRBJ1-3|NA
TGTGCCAGCAGCTTAGGGGCAGTCTCTGGAAACACCATATATTTT
CASSLGAVSGNTIYF
>TRBV6-1|NA|TRBJ1-5|NA
TGTGCCAGCAGTGAAGCTGTCCCCACAACCAATCAGCCCCAGCATTTT
CASSEAVPTTNQPQHF
>TRBV5-4|NA|TRBJ2-3|NA
TGTGCCAGCAGCTCTGCCAGGGGAGCCAATACGCAGTATTTT
CASSSARGANTQYF
>TRBV10-3|NA|TRBJ1-4|NA
TGTGCCATCAGTGACGGGAGGGATGAAAAACTGTTTTTT
CAISDGRDEKLFF